The sample holds many counts of the clone carrying this TCR beta chain. Described time point: patch test 2, 6 weeks after DPC sensitization. The treatment here: therapeutic diphenylcyclopropenone sensitization with weekly scalp DPC. Blood, whole and unfractionated, served as the source for total RNA extraction. The V and J ends lost 1 base and 10 bases respectively, with 16 bases between them. Germline values: CDR1 SGHAT, CDR2 FQNNGV. The CDR3 is made up of 15 amino acids. These data come from a study of human T cells and chemical hapten exposure. At the level of the study: DPC at 0.01% went onto the upper back in patch tests, read at 6 days. Among samples, TCR yields varied mainly because of small differences in pooled library volume.

TCRdb reanalysed the RACE reads using MiXCR and keeps one entry per CDR3 protein. The profile covers approximately 87,000 distinct CDR3 sequences, with 9.5% to 12% appearing a single time and about 3% taken by the ten largest. The chain employs TRBV11-2 and TRBJ1-4; D is unclear. Sequenced here: whole blood, sampled in connection with sensitization to the hapten diphenylcyclopropenone (DPC). This sequence originates from a woman aged 40 to 49 with alopecia areata. Some clones in this sample may be carry-over from other donors' samples. The chain's CDR3 is CASSLGSSSYGKLFF. As DNA, the CDR3 is TGTGCCAGCAGCTTAGGTTCTAGTTCGTACGGAAAACTGTTTTTT.